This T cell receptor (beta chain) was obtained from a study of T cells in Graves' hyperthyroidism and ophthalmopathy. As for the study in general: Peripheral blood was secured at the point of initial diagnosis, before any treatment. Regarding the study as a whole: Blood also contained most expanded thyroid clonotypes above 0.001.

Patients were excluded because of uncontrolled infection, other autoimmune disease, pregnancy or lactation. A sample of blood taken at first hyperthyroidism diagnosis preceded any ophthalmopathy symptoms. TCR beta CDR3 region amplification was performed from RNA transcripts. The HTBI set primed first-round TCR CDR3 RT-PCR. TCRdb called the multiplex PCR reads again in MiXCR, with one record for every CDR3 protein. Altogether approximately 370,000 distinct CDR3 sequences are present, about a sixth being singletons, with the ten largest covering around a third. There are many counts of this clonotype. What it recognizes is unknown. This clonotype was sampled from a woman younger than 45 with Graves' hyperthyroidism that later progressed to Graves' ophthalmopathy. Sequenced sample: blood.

CDR3 DNA sequence: TGCGCCAGCAGCCCGGGACAGCGGAACACTGAAGCTTTCTTT. Its protein is CASSPGQRNTEAFF. This chain connects TRBV5-1 to TRBJ1-1, with 7 bases fitting TRBD1. V trimming: 4 bases; J trimming: 1 base; junction bases outside the gene matches: 4. The CDR3 sequence is 14 residues long. Germline assignment: CDR1 SGHRS and CDR2 YFSETQ.